These 15 T cell receptor beta chains were sequenced from one sample in a study of blood T cell repertoires in COVID-19 (dated by TCRdb to 2020 to 2021). The library was obtained by the immunoSEQ multiplex PCR assay. Held by TCRdb, this immuneACCESS table contains in-frame sequences only and omits some clones. Under half of the omission traces to an unresolved V gene where checked; the cause of the rest is unknown. This sample lists about 120,000 clones; roughly 85% were detected once. 2% to 2.5% of the sample is in the top ten clones. What was sequenced was peripheral blood. These receptor sequences come from a man aged 25 to 45 with acute or convalescent COVID-19.

J is TRBJ2-5 and V is TRBV11-1; tentative D call: TRBD2 (7 bases). From germline, CDR1 is SGHAT and CDR2 FQDESV (reference sequence). The CDR3 contains 12 residues. V shed 5 bases and J shed 13 bases, with 17 bases lying between them. The CDR3 here is CASSPQGGVRYF. The CDR3 DNA sequence: TGTGCCAGCAGCCCACAAGGGGGGGTAAGGTACTTC.

This clone was seen just once. V is TRBV18 and J is TRBJ2-5; 9 nucleotides line up with TRBD2. CDR1 is KGHSH, CDR2 LQKENI, per germline. The CDR3 has 17 amino acids. V gave up 0 bases and J gave up 7 bases; unmatched junction bases: 12. DNA of the CDR3: TGTGCCAGCTCACCACCGGTCTCTAGCGGGGATTTCGGGACCCAGTACTTC. Translation gives CASSPPVSSGDFGTQYF.

The V and J genes are TRBV5-1 and TRBJ1-2, with 8 bases aligning to TRBD1. The length of the CDR3 is 15 residues. The V and J ends lost 1 base and 4 bases, in that order; junction bases with no gene match: 6. Germline V gene sequence: CDR1 SGHRS, CDR2 YFSETQ. CDR3 nucleotide sequence: TGCGCCAGCAGCTTGTGGACAGGGAACAGCTATGGCTACACCTTC. Residues: CASSLWTGNSYGYTF.

The J gene is TRBJ1-1, the V gene TRBV19; 9 bases are shared with TRBD1. The CDR3 has 13 amino acids. V shed 5 bases and J 4 bases; nucleotides not matched to a gene: 2. Looked up from germline, CDR1 is LNHDA and CDR2 is SQIVND (reference sequence). The CDR3 bases are TGTGCCAGTAGTTTACAGGGGGCCACTGAAGCTTTCTTT. Translating it yields CASSLQGATEAFF.

This clone occurred a few times. As DNA, the CDR3 is TGTGCCAGCAGCTCCCGGGGGGGGACGAGTGAGCCCCAGCATTTT. Translated: CASSSRGGTSEPQHF. This rearrangement joins TRBV27 to TRBJ1-5; weak D call: TRBD1 (5 bases). In germline, CDR1 is MNHEY, CDR2 SMNVEV (reference sequence). CDR3 size: 15 residues. V shed 6 bases and J shed 8 bases, with 20 bases lying between them.

The J gene is TRBJ1-1, the V gene TRBV3-1 (or the pseudogene TRBV3-2); 7 bases line up with TRBD1. Germline V gene data show CDR1 as LGHDT and CDR2 as YNNKEL (reference sequence). V gave up 6 bases and J gave up 2 bases; unmatched junction bases: 6. CDR3 length equals 14 residues. CDR3 DNA sequence: TGTGCCAGCAGGACGGGACAGCAAAACACTGAAGCTTTCTTT. This encodes CASRTGQQNTEAFF.

This clone appeared a single time. This sequence joins TRBV3-1 (or the pseudogene TRBV3-2) and TRBJ1-2, with 7 bases fitting TRBD1. CDR1 and CDR2 (germline): LGHDT, YNNKEL (reference sequence). Trimming at V came to 2 bases and at J to 4 bases, leaving 4 bases not matched to a gene. This CDR3 has 14 residues. In DNA form, the CDR3 reads TGTGCCAGCAGCCAAACCGGACAGGTCTATGGCTACACCTTC. Translation: CASSQTGQVYGYTF.

For the CDR3, the DNA is TGTGCCAGCAGCCCGGGCGGGACAGGGGGCGTCTATGGCTACACCTTC. Translated, it gives CASSPGGTGGVYGYTF. The chain combines TRBV7-2 with TRBJ1-2; the match to TRBD1 covers 12 bases. The germline V gene has CDR1 SGHTA and CDR2 FQGNSA. This CDR3 is built from 16 residues. J was trimmed by 4 bases and V by 5 bases; bases with no gene match: 8. Full variable domain (outside the CDR3, taken from reference TRBV7-2 and TRBJ1-2): GAGVSQSPSNKVTEKGKDVELRCDPISGHTALYWYRQSLGQGLEFLIYFQGNSAPDKSGLPSDRFSAERTGGSVSTLTIQRTQQEDSAVYLCASSPGGTGGVYGYTFGSGTRLTVV.

The chain couples TRBV4-3 to TRBJ1-2; D possibly corresponds to TRBD1 (5 bases). V was clipped by 1 base and J by 8 bases, with 20 bases between them. Germline CDR1 LGHNA, CDR2 YSLEER. The CDR3 totals 16 residues. The CDR3, as DNA: TGCGCCAGCAGCCAAGGTCTGGTTGGCAGGGTGGAGGGCTACACCTTC. This codes for CASSQGLVGRVEGYTF.

The chain carries TRBV5-6 and TRBJ1-2; 8 positions agree with TRBD1. V was clipped by 0 bases and J by 0 bases; unmatched bases: 4. The CDR3 has 16 residues. Germline V gives CDR1 SGHDT, CDR2 YYEEEE. As DNA, the CDR3 is TGTGCCAGCAGCTTGGAGGAGGACAGGGCTAACTATGGCTACACCTTC. This gives the protein CASSLEEDRANYGYTF.

The rearrangement joins TRBV6-5 to TRBJ1-1, with 7 bases aligning to TRBD1. The length of the CDR3 is 14 residues. CDR1 is MNHEY and CDR2 is SVGAGI in the germline V gene. The junction had 2 bases not matched to a gene; V was cut back by 0 bases and J by 4 bases. The CDR3 region is CASSYSPGGTEAFF. The CDR3 DNA sequence: TGTGCCAGCAGTTACTCTCCAGGGGGCACTGAAGCTTTCTTT.

This chain links TRBV15 with TRBJ2-7; 10 bases map to TRBD1. The CDR3 length is 15 residues. CDR1 is LNHNV, CDR2 YYDKDF, per germline (reference sequence). Unmatched junction bases numbered 5, after V lost 0 bases and J lost 6 bases. CDR3 residues: CATSREWDRGGEQYV. Here the CDR3 DNA reads TGTGCCACCAGCAGAGAGTGGGACAGGGGAGGCGAGCAGTACGTC.

V gene TRBV9 combines with J gene TRBJ1-5; D may be TRBD1 (6 bases). The CDR3 spans 15 residues. The germline V and J ends were trimmed by 0 bases and 6 bases, with 13 bases remaining between them. From germline, CDR1 is SGDLS and CDR2 YYNGEE. The CDR3: CASSVGGQGGQPQHF. The CDR3 region has the DNA TGTGCCAGCAGCGTAGGGGGGCAGGGTGGTCAGCCCCAGCATTTT.

This clone was seen a handful of times. The gene calls are TRBV19 and TRBJ2-7; D is unresolved. The CDR3 spans 14 residues. V lost 3 bases to trimming and J lost 3 bases, with 12 bases between them. CDR1 and CDR2 from the germline V gene are LNHDA and SQIVND (reference sequence). For the CDR3, the DNA is TGTGCCAGTAGTATTTCTCTATCCCTCTACGAGCAGTACTTC. Translation: CASSISLSLYEQYF.

V is TRBV29-1 and J is TRBJ2-1; 10 bases fit TRBD1. V shed 7 bases, J shed 2 bases, and the junction held 8 bases outside the gene matches. Germline V gives CDR1 SQVTM, CDR2 ANQGSEA. The CDR3 totals 15 residues. In DNA, the CDR3 is TGCAGCGCACCTCGTGGACAGGGGGCCTACAATGAGCAGTTCTTC. Translated, it gives CSAPRGQGAYNEQFF.